The clone carrying this T cell receptor beta chain appeared a single time. The sample originates from a study of blood T cell repertoires in COVID-19. Study background: From the United States, Italy and Spain came samples of acute and convalescent COVID-19. In each case, the material was cDNA or gDNA derived from T cells, B-cell-depleted T cells, or PBMCs.

V shed 2 bases, J shed 10 bases, and the junction held 2 bases outside the gene matches. From germline, CDR1 is SGHTA and CDR2 FQGNSA. The CDR3 sequence is 12 residues long. Original analysis: Reference gene primers were amplified, and this amplification served to estimate nucleated cell counts. Using immunoSEQ multiplex PCR, the repertoire was profiled, and TCRdb retains in-frame clones only, with some absent. Clonal size and the V and J genes are those of that table, whereas D and trimming came from the DNA. This repertoire shows 80,000 to 90,000 clones, roughly 87% found once; its top ten account for 5.4%.

V gene TRBV7-2 combines with J gene TRBJ2-3, with TRBD2 matching 8 bases. Source material: peripheral blood. The receptor's source is a man aged 60 to 69 with acute or convalescent COVID-19. Here the CDR3 DNA reads TGTGCCAGCAGCTTACTAGCGGGCCCGCAGTATTTT. This encodes CASSLLAGPQYF.